This T cell receptor (beta chain) derives from a study of shared clonotypes between healthy human individuals. From germline, CDR1 is SGHNT and CDR2 YYREEE (reference sequence). Unmatched junction bases numbered 2, after V lost 0 bases and J lost 4 bases. The CDR3 is 14 residues long. Profiled with immunoSEQ multiplex PCR; TCRdb holds only in-frame clones, not every one. This table holds 2 million to 3 million clones, 93% found once. General study results and limits: Several donors held about 4.6% of naive CD4 clonotypes in common.

As for this clone: What it binds is not known. The same CDR3 arises from other DNA sequences in this sample as well.

The V call is TRBV5-4, the J call TRBJ1-1; 8 positions agree with TRBD1. Sample: naive CD4+ T cells from PBMCs. Subset defined: CD45RA+ positively selected. The receptor's source is a young man in good health. Some clones in this sample may be carry-over from other donors' samples. CDR3 nucleotides: TGTGCCAGCAGCTTGGCAGGGGGCGGCACTGAAGCTTTCTTT. Translation: CASSLAGGGTEAFF.